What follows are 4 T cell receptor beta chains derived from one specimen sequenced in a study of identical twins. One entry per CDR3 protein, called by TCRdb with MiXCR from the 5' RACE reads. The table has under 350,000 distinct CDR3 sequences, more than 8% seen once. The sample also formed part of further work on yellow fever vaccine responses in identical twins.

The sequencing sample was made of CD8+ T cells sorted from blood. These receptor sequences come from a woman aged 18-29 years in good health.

In DNA, the CDR3 is TGTGCCAGCAGTTACTCAACCAATGAGCAGTTCTTC. It translates to CASSYSTNEQFF. V is TRBV6-2 or TRBV6-3 and J is TRBJ2-1, with unresolved D. CDR3 size: 12 residues. Between the trimmed V and J ends, which lost 0 bases and 6 bases, there was a span of 3 bases. Germline V gene data show CDR1 as MNHEY and CDR2 as SVGEGT.

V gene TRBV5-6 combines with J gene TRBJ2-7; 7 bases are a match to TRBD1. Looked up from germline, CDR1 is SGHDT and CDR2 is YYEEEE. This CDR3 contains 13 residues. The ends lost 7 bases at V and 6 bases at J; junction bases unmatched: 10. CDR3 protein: CASGGRDSFEQYF. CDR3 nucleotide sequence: TGTGCCAGCGGCGGCCGGGACAGCTTCGAGCAGTACTTC.

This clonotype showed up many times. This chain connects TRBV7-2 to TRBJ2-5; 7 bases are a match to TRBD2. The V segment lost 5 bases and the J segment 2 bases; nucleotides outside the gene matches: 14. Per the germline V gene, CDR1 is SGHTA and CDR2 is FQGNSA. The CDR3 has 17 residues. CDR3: CASSPPLGLAEQETQYF. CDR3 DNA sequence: TGTGCCAGCAGCCCCCCTCTAGGGCTAGCGGAGCAAGAGACCCAGTACTTC.

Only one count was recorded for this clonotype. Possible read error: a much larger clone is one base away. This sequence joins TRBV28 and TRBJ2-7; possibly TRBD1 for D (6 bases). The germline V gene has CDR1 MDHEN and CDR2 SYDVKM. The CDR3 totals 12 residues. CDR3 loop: CVSTGMEYEQYF. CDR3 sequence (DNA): TGTGTCAGTACAGGGATGGAGTACGAGCAGTACTTC.